The 25 T cell receptor beta chains given below trace back to one sample, sequenced in a study of T-cell memory formation after mild COVID-19. Each CDR3 protein gets one entry after TCRdb re-called the 5' RACE reads with MiXCR. This table holds hundreds of thousands of distinct CDR3 sequences, approximately 15% found once. The sample consisted of PBMCs or a T cell subset sorted from them (not recorded which). The receptors originated from an adult woman who had mild COVID-19 (a few samples of this study predate the infection). Cell type and time point are not known.

The rearrangement uses TRBV12-3 or TRBV12-4 and TRBJ1-2, with D uncertain. V was cut by 3 bases and J by 4 bases, with 9 bases left in between. This CDR3 has 13 amino acids. CDR3 DNA: TGTGCCAGCAGTTTTGACGGAAGCTATGGCTACACCTTC. It encodes CASSFDGSYGYTF.

This chain uses TRBV5-1 with TRBJ1-1, with TRBD1 matching over 10 bases. Looked up from germline, CDR1 is SGHRS and CDR2 is YFSETQ. This CDR3 is 16 amino acids long. V trimming: 0 bases; J trimming: 5 bases; junction bases outside the gene matches: 7. The CDR3 spells CASSLGRDRGRTEAFF. In DNA form, the CDR3 reads TGCGCCAGCAGCTTGGGAAGAGACAGGGGGCGAACTGAAGCTTTCTTT.

There are a few counts of this clonotype. The chain recombines TRBV24-1 with TRBJ2-1; D may match TRBD1 or TRBD2 (6 bases each). This CDR3 has 17 amino acids. V was shortened by 2 bases and J by 3 bases, with 16 bases between the two germline ends. CDR1 and CDR2 from the germline V gene are KGHDR and SFDVKD. CDR3 nucleotides: TGTGCCACCAGTGATTCCTCAACGGGGGCCTACTACAATGAGCAGTTCTTC. Residues: CATSDSSTGAYYNEQFF.

This clonotype was counted between two and nine times. The chain employs TRBV20-1 and TRBJ2-3, with a possible D match to TRBD1 (5 bases). CDR1 is DFQATT, CDR2 SNEGSKA, per germline (reference sequence). This CDR3 has 14 residues. V lost 6 bases and J lost 2, with 15 bases in between. The CDR3 region is CSALDRPFTDTQYF. As DNA, the CDR3 is TGCAGTGCGCTCGACAGACCCTTCACAGATACGCAGTATTTT.

This chain joins TRBV3-1 and TRBJ2-5; tentatively, D is TRBD1 (6 bases). The CDR3 length is 13 residues. Germline V CDR1 and CDR2: LGHDT, YNNKEL (reference sequence). Between the trimmed V and J ends, which lost 5 bases and 3 bases, there was a span of 10 bases. CDR3 nucleotide sequence: TGTGCCAGCAGCAAGCACAGGGAAGAGACCCAGTACTTC. Translated: CASSKHREETQYF.

The V call is TRBV7-2, the J call TRBJ2-2, with 8 bases lining up with TRBD1. Trimming took 3 bases from V and 7 from J; bases not matched to a gene: 10. Germline lookup yields CDR1 SGHTA and CDR2 FQGNSA. The CDR3 length is 16 residues. The CDR3 sequence: CASSFGGTGVVGELFF. The DNA of the CDR3 is TGTGCCAGCAGCTTCGGCGGGACAGGAGTAGTCGGGGAGCTGTTTTTT. The full variable domain, with the rest looked up from reference TRBV7-2 and TRBJ2-2, is GAGVSQSPSNKVTEKGKDVELRCDPISGHTALYWYRQSLGQGLEFLIYFQGNSAPDKSGLPSDRFSAERTGGSVSTLTIQRTQQEDSAVYLCASSFGGTGVVGELFFGEGSRLTVL.

This clonotype was seen a handful of times. V usage is TRBV20-1 and J usage is TRBJ2-5, with 8 bases identical to TRBD1. CDR3 length equals 13 residues. Losses at the gene ends were 6 bases for V and 2 bases for J; bases not matched to a gene: 5. The germline CDR1 and CDR2 sequences are DFQATT and SNEGSKA (reference sequence). The CDR3 loop is CSAERTGQETQYF. In nucleotides, the CDR3 is TGCAGTGCCGAAAGGACAGGGCAAGAGACCCAGTACTTC.

In this sample, this clonotype turned up a few times. The chain is built from TRBV7-8 and TRBJ2-3; 12 bases fit TRBD2. There are 17 residues in the CDR3. Germline V lookup: CDR1 SGHVS, CDR2 FQNEAQ. The trim removed 7 bases at V and 2 bases at J, leaving 10 bases unmatched. CDR3: CASTPSTSGRSTDTQYF. The CDR3 coding sequence is TGTGCCAGCACCCCTTCGACTAGCGGGAGATCCACAGATACGCAGTATTTT.

This chain connects TRBV7-8 to TRBJ2-3, with 10 bases matching TRBD2. The trim removed 6 bases at V and 15 bases at J, leaving 9 bases unmatched. This CDR3 is 12 amino acids long. CDR1 is SGHVS, CDR2 FQNEAQ, per germline. CDR3: CASRPSGGACYF. DNA for the CDR3: TGTGCCAGCAGACCCAGCGGGGGGGCCTGTTATTTT.

This chain joins TRBV7-9 and TRBJ2-3; the D is unclear. Trimming cost V 4 bases and J 3 bases, with 23 bases left between them. This CDR3 spans 18 amino acids. Per the germline V gene, CDR1 is SEHNR and CDR2 is FQNEAQ (reference sequence). CDR3 amino acids: CASSSPRALSFLTDTQYF. CDR3 DNA sequence: TGTGCCAGCAGCTCCCCTCGGGCTTTGAGCTTCCTGACAGATACGCAGTATTTT.

This rearrangement joins TRBV5-1 to TRBJ1-1; weak D call: TRBD1 (5 bases). This CDR3 spans 14 amino acids. Germline CDR1 reads SGHRS; CDR2 reads YFSETQ. Trimming shortened V by 0 bases and J by 7 bases, and 13 bases separated the two germline ends. The chain's CDR3 is CASSLGAKGSEAFF. CDR3 bases: TGCGCCAGCAGCTTGGGGGCAAAGGGGAGTGAAGCTTTCTTT.

The rearrangement links TRBV29-1 to TRBJ2-1; D is uncertain. Germline CDR1 reads SQVTM; CDR2 reads ANQGSEA. V was shortened by 4 bases and J by 9 bases, with 16 bases between the two germline ends. This CDR3 is 13 amino acids long. CDR3 nucleotides: TGCAGCGTTGTGGAAATCAGTTTAGGTGAGCAGTTCTTC. Protein sequence: CSVVEISLGEQFF.

The gene calls are TRBV29-1 and TRBJ2-3, with 7 nucleotides matching TRBD1. Germline V gene data show CDR1 as SQVTM and CDR2 as ANQGSEA. Trimming took 7 bases from V and 8 from J; bases not matched to a gene: 15. CDR3 length: 14 amino acids. The CDR3, as DNA: TGCAGCGCCCGAACAGGGGCACTCAGTGCTACGCAGTATTTT. Encoded protein: CSARTGALSATQYF.

The V gene is TRBV11-2, the J gene TRBJ2-3, with D unclear. The CDR3 sequence is 14 residues long. Deletions cut 0 bases from V and 6 bases from J, with 10 bases between. CDR1 and CDR2 from the germline V gene are SGHAT and FQNNGV. CDR3 coding DNA: TGTGCCAGCAGCTTAGATTGGCGAACGGATACGCAGTATTTT. It encodes CASSLDWRTDTQYF.

In this sample, this clonotype turned up a few times. V and J are TRBV9 and TRBJ2-1; the D gene is possibly TRBD2 (5 bases). Germline assignment: CDR1 SGDLS and CDR2 YYNGEE. The ends were cut back, 0 bases at V and 7 bases at J, with 11 bases in the middle. CDR3 length: 14 amino acids. DNA for the CDR3: TGTGCCAGCAGCGTAGACCTAGCCCCAAATGAGCAGTTCTTC. Translating it yields CASSVDLAPNEQFF.

In its sample, this clonotype was seen a few times. CDR3: CASSATGQTNQPQHF. CDR3 sequence (DNA): TGTGCCAGCAGTGCGACAGGCCAAACGAATCAGCCCCAGCATTTT. This chain links TRBV2 with TRBJ1-5; D is possibly TRBD1 (6 bases). V was pared by 4 bases and J by 4 bases, with 14 bases between. CDR3 length equals 15 residues. Looked up from germline, CDR1 is SNHLY and CDR2 is FYNNEI.

This chain joins TRBV9 and TRBJ1-6, with 9 bases that match TRBD1. The CDR3 sequence is 15 residues long. V lost 0 bases and J lost 10; bases outside the gene matches: 5. Germline V gene data show CDR1 as SGDLS and CDR2 as YYNGEE. The CDR3 DNA is TGTGCCAGCAGCGTAGTTAACAGGGGGCAATCACCCCTCCACTTT. Its translation: CASSVVNRGQSPLHF.

The chain employs TRBV7-9 and TRBJ2-1; 7 bases line up with TRBD2. Per germline, CDR1 SEHNR and CDR2 FQNEAQ (reference sequence). This CDR3 region has 12 residues. Trimming took 5 bases from V and 10 from J; bases not matched to a gene: 5. CDR3 loop: CASSGGGAEQFF. CDR3 sequence (DNA): TGTGCCAGCAGCGGGGGAGGGGCGGAGCAGTTCTTC.

This chain connects TRBV19 to TRBJ2-5; TRBD1 matches 10 bases. Germline loops: CDR1 LNHDA, CDR2 SQIVND (reference sequence). Trimming took 4 bases from V and 1 from J; bases not matched to a gene: 3. The CDR3 loop spans 15 amino acids. CDR3 nucleotides: TGTGCCAGTAGTAGGGACAGGGGAGGCCAAGAGACCCAGTACTTC. Protein: CASSRDRGGQETQYF.

This clonotype was seen a few times. The CDR3: CASSLRLQETQYF. In nucleotides, the CDR3 is TGCGCCAGCAGCTTGCGGTTACAAGAGACCCAGTACTTC. The rearrangement uses TRBV5-1 and TRBJ2-5; D remains ambiguous. The CDR3 sequence is 13 residues long. In germline, CDR1 is SGHRS, CDR2 YFSETQ. Trimming shortened V by 1 base and J by 2 bases, and 6 bases separated the two germline ends.

The chain uses TRBV6-4 and TRBJ2-3; TRBD2 aligns across 11 bases. CDR1 MRHNA and CDR2 SNTAGT come from the germline V gene. The CDR3 has 16 amino acids. The V and J ends lost 6 bases and 4 bases, in that order; junction bases with no gene match: 9. In DNA, the CDR3 is TGTGCCAGCAGGCAAAGCCTAGCGGGAGGCTCAGATACGCAGTATTTT. This sequence encodes CASRQSLAGGSDTQYF.

This clonotype was counted between two and nine times. This chain joins TRBV2 and TRBJ2-1; D is unresolved. The germline CDR1 and CDR2 sequences are SNHLY and FYNNEI. This CDR3 contains 11 residues. V was cut by 8 bases and J by 2 bases, with 4 bases left in between. The CDR3 nucleotides read TGTGCCAGCGGGACCTACAATGAGCAGTTCTTC. This codes for CASGTYNEQFF. Looking up the rest from reference TRBV2 and TRBJ2-1 gives the full variable domain: EPEVTQTPSHQVTQMGQEVILRCVPISNHLYFYWYRQILGQKVEFLVSFYNNEISEKSEIFDDQFSVERPDGSNFTLKIRSTKLEDSAMYFCASGTYNEQFFGPGTRLTVL.

V gene TRBV4-3 combines with J gene TRBJ2-3; TRBD2 matches at 7 bases. V was clipped by 2 bases and J by 2 bases; unmatched bases: 7. CDR1 and CDR2 from the germline V gene are LGHNA and YSLEER. The CDR3 runs 16 residues. The CDR3 DNA is TGCGCCAGCAGCCAATTTGGCGGGGGATCCACAGATACGCAGTATTTT. Amino acid sequence: CASSQFGGGSTDTQYF.

This clonotype came up many times. This chain links TRBV6-6 with TRBJ2-4; D uncertain. The CDR3 extends over 16 amino acids. Germline loops: CDR1 MNHNY, CDR2 SVGAGI (reference sequence). The germline V and J ends were trimmed by 4 bases and 1 base, with 14 bases remaining between them. The CDR3 DNA reads TGTGCCAGCAGTTCCCCGCAGTACACGGCCAAAAACATTCAGTACTTC. Translated, it gives CASSSPQYTAKNIQYF.

This clonotype qualifies as medium-sized. The chain combines TRBV30 with TRBJ2-6; D possibly matches TRBD1 or TRBD2 (5 bases each). The CDR3 contains 14 residues. Germline-derived CDR1 and CDR2 are GTSNPN and SVGIG (reference sequence). With 2 bases removed from V and 3 bases from J, the gap between germline ends came to 8 bases. CDR3 sequence (DNA): TGTGCCTGGAGTCGGGACCATGGGGCCAACGTCCTGACTTTC. This translates into CAWSRDHGANVLTF. Based on the CDR3 plus reference TRBV30 and TRBJ2-6, the full variable domain is SQTIHQWPATLVQPVGSPLSLECTVEGTSNPNLYWYRQAAGRGLQLLFYSVGIGQISSEVPQNLSASRPQDRQFILSSKKLLLSDSGFYLCAWSRDHGANVLTFGAGSRLTVL.